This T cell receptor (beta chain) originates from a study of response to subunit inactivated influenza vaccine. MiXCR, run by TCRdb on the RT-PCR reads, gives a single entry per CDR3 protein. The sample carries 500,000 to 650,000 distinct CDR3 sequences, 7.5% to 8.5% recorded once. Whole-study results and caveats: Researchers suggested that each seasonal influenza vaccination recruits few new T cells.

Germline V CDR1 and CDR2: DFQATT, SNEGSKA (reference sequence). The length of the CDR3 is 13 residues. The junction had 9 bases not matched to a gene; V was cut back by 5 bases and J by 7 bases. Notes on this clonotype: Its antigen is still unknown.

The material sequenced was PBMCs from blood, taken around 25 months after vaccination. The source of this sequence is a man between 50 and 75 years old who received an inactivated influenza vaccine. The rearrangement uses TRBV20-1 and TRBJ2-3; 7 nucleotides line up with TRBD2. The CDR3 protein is CSAPKSGMNTQYF. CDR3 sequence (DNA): TGCAGTGCTCCTAAGAGCGGGATGAATACGCAGTATTTT.